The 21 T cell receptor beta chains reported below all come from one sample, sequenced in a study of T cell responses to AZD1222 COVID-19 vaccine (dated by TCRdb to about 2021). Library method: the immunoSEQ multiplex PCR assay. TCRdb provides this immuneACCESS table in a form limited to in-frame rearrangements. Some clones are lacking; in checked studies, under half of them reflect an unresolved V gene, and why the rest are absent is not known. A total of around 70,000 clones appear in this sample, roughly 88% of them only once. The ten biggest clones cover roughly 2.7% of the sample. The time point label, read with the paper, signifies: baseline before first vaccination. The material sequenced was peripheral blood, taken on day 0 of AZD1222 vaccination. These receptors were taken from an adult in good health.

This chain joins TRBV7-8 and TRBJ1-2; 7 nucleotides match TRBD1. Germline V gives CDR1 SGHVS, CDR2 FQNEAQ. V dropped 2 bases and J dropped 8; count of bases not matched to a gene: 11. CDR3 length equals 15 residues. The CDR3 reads CASSLMSGGRGGYTF. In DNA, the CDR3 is TGTGCCAGCAGCTTAATGTCAGGGGGAAGGGGAGGCTACACCTTC.

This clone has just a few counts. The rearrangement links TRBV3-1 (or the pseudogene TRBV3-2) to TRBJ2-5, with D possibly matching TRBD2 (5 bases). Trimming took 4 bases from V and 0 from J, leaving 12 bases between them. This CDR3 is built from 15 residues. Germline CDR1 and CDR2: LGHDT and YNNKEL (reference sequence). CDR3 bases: TGTGCCAGCAGCCCGGCAGGCGGGTACCAAGAGACCCAGTACTTC. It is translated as CASSPAGGYQETQYF.

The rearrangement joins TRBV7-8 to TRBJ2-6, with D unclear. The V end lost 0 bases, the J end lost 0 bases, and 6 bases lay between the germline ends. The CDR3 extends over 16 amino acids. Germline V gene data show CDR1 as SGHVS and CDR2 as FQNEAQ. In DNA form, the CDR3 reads TGTGCCAGCAGCTTAGCCGGAAACTCTGGGGCCAACGTCCTGACTTTC. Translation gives CASSLAGNSGANVLTF.

CDR3 nucleotide sequence: TGTGCCAGCAGTTACCCGAGCCGCGGCGGGATTTCAGATACGCAGTATTTT. Its translation is CASSYPSRGGISDTQYF. The V gene is TRBV6-2 or TRBV6-3, the J gene TRBJ2-3; D possibly corresponds to TRBD2 (6 bases). V was pared by 2 bases and J by 4 bases, with 19 bases between. Germline V lookup: CDR1 MNHEY, CDR2 SVGEGT. This CDR3 region has 17 residues.

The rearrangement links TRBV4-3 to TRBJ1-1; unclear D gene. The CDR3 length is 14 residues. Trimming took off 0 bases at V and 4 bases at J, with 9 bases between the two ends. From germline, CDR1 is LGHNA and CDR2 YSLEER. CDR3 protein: CASSQDRGSTEAFF. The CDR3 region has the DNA TGCGCCAGCAGCCAAGATCGGGGAAGCACTGAAGCTTTCTTT.

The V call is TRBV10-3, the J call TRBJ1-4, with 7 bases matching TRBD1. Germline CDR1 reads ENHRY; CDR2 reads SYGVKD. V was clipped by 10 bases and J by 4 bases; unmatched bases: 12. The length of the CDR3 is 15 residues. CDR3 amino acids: CATGSQGQYNEKLFF. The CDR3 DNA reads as TGTGCCACTGGGTCCCAGGGACAGTATAATGAAAAACTGTTTTTT.

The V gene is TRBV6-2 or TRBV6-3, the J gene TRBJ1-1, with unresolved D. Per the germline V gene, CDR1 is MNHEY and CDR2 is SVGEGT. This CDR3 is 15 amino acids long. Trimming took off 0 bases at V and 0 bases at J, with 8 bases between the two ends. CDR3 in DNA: TGTGCCAGCAGTTACTCGGTTAAGATGAACACTGAAGCTTTCTTT. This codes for CASSYSVKMNTEAFF.

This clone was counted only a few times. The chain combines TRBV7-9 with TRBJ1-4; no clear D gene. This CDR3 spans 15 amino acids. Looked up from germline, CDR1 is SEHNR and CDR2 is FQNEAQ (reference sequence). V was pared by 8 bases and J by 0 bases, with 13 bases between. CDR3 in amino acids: CASDSAVSTNEKLFF. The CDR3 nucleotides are TGTGCCAGCGACTCAGCGGTTTCAACTAATGAAAAACTGTTTTTT.

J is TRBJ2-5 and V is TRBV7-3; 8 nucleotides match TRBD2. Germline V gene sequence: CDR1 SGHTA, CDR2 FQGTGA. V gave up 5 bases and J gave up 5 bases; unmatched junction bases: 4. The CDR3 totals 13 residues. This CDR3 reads CASSPGGGETQYF. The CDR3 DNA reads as TGTGCCAGCAGCCCGGGGGGGGGCGAGACCCAGTACTTC.

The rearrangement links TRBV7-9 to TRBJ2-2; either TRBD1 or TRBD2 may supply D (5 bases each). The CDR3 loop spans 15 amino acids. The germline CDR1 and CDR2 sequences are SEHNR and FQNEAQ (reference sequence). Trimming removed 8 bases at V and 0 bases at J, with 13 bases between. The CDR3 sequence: CASSRGAANTGELFF. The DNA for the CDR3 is TGTGCCAGCTCCCGGGGCGCCGCGAACACCGGGGAGCTGTTTTTT.

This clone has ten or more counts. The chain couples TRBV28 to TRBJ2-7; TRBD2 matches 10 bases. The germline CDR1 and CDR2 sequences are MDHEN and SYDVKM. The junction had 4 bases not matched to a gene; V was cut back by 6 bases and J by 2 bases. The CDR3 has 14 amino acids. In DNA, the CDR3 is TGTGCCAGCAGATCAGCGGGAGGGACCTACGAGCAGTACTTC. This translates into CASRSAGGTYEQYF. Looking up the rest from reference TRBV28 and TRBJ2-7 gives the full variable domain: DVKVTQSSRYLVKRTGEKVFLECVQDMDHENMFWYRQDPGLGLRLIYFSYDVKMKEKGDIPEGYSVSREKKERFSLILESASTNQTSMYLCASRSAGGTYEQYFGPGTRLTVT.

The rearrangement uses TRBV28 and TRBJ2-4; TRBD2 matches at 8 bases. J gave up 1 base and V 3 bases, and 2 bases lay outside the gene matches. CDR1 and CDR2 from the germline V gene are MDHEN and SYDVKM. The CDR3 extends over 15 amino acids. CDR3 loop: CASSLTGGAKNIQYF. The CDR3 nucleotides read TGTGCCAGCAGTTTGACGGGAGGGGCCAAAAACATTCAGTACTTC.

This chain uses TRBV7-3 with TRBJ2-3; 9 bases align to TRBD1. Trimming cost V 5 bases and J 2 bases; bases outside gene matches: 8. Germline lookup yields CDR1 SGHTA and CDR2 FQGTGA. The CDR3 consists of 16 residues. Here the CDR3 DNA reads TGTGCCAGCAGCCCCGCTGGACAGGGGCCCACAGATACGCAGTATTTT. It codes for CASSPAGQGPTDTQYF. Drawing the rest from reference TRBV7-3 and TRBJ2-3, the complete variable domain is GAGVSQTPSNKVTEKGKYVELRCDPISGHTALYWYRQSLGQGPEFLIYFQGTGAADDSGLPNDRFFAVRPEGSVSTLKIQRTERGDSAVYLCASSPAGQGPTDTQYFGPGTRLTVL.

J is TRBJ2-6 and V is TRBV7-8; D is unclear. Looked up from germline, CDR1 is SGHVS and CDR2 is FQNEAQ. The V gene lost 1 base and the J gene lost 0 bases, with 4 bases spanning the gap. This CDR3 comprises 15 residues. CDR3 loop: CASSLEVSGANVLTF. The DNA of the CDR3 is TGTGCCAGCAGCTTAGAGGTCTCTGGGGCCAACGTCCTGACTTTC.

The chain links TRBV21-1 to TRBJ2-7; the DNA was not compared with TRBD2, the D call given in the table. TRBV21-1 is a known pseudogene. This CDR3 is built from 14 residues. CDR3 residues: CASSPGTSAYEQYF. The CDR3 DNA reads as TGTGCCAGCAGCCCCGGGACTAGCGCCTACGAGCAGTACTTC.

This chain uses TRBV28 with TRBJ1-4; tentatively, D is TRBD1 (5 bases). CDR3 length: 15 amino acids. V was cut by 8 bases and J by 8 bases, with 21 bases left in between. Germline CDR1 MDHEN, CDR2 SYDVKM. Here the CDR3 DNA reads TGTGCCAGCTTGCTTAGTGGCGGGGGAGGAGAAAAACTGTTTTTT. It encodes CASLLSGGGGEKLFF.

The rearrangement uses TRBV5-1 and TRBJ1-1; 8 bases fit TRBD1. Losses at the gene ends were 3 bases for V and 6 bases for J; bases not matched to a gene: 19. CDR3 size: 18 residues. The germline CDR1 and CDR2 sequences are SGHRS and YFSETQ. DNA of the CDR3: TGCGCCAGCAGCTCCGGGACGAACAGGGGGATGCGGGGCGCTGAAGCTTTCTTT. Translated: CASSSGTNRGMRGAEAFF.

CDR3 nucleotide sequence: TGTGCCTGGAGTGAAGCGGGGGGAGATACGCAGTATTTT. Translation gives CAWSEAGGDTQYF. The chain is built from TRBV30 and TRBJ2-3; 9 bases line up with TRBD2. This CDR3 is built from 13 residues. Germline loops: CDR1 GTSNPN, CDR2 SVGIG (reference sequence). J was trimmed by 5 bases and V by 1 base; bases with no gene match: 1.

The chain's CDR3 is CASRSSIAGDVDTQYF. CDR3 DNA sequence: TGTGCCAGTAGATCCTCGATAGCGGGAGATGTGGATACGCAGTATTTT. The gene calls are TRBV19 and TRBJ2-3, with 9 bases that match TRBD2. Looked up from germline, CDR1 is LNHDA and CDR2 is SQIVND (reference sequence). J lost 6 bases, V lost 6 bases, and 13 bases had no gene match. This CDR3 is built from 16 residues. The full variable domain, completed using reference TRBV19 and TRBJ2-3, is DGGITQSPKYLFRKEGQNVTLSCEQNLNHDAMYWYRQDPGQGLRLIYYSQIVNDFQKGDIAEGYSVSREKKESFPLTVTSAQKNPTAFYLCASRSSIAGDVDTQYFGPGTRLTVL.

CDR3 DNA: TGTGCCAGCATCCCTAGCCCGGACAGGGGCTACGAGCAGTACTTC. Amino acids: CASIPSPDRGYEQYF. The chain links TRBV27 to TRBJ2-7, with 9 bases lining up with TRBD1. V lost 7 bases, J lost 3 bases, and 10 bases stayed unmatched. This CDR3 contains 15 residues. Germline V CDR1 and CDR2: MNHEY, SMNVEV (reference sequence).

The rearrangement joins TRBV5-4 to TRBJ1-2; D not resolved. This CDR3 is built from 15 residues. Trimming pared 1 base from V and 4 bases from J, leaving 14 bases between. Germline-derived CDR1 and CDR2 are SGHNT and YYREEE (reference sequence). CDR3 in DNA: TGTGCCAGCAGCTTGATAGGCAGGATGAGCTATGGCTACACCTTC. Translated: CASSLIGRMSYGYTF.